This is a list of T cell receptor beta chains from one sample in a study of T cell responses to AZD1222 COVID-19 vaccine. TCRdb keeps only in-frame clones here, not all; method: immunoSEQ multiplex PCR. The sample carries more than 75,000 clones, about nine tenths recorded once. This specimen consisted of peripheral blood, obtained 28 days after the second AZD1222 dose. These receptors were obtained from an adult who received the AZD1222 COVID-19 vaccine. The CDR3 runs from the conserved cysteine through the conserved F or W. D genes are given only for firm matches. For some rows the clone size is stated as once, few or many, or as a class when expanded; others skip it.

d_call cdr3_length j_call v_call clone_size cdr3_aa cdr3_nt
. 14 TRBJ2-7 TRBV10-1 . CASSVTAARGEQYF TGCGCCAGCAGTGTTACAGCCGCAAGGGGGGAGCAGTACTTC
TRBD2 16 TRBJ2-1 TRBV9 . CASSPRLADTYNEQFF TGTGCCAGCAGCCCAAGGCTAGCGGACACCTACAATGAGCAGTTCTTC
. 17 TRBJ1-3 TRBV21-1 once CASSKVFNTSSGNTIYF TGTGCCAGCAGCAAAGTCTTTAACACTAGCTCTGGAAACACCATATATTTT
TRBD1 15 TRBJ1-1 TRBV3-1/TRBV3-2 . CASSQGDRLNTEAFF TGTGCCAGCAGCCAAGGGGACAGGCTAAACACTGAAGCTTTCTTT
TRBD2 18 TRBJ2-2 TRBV7-8 . CASIYFPGLALNTGELFF TGTGCCAGCATCTACTTTCCGGGACTAGCGCTAAACACCGGGGAGCTGTTTTTT
TRBD1 17 TRBJ2-2 TRBV6-4 once CASSKGQGAAGTGELFF TGTGCCAGCAGTAAAGGACAGGGGGCGGCGGGCACCGGGGAGCTGTTTTTT
. 13 TRBJ1-6 TRBV12-3/TRBV12-4 . CASTPAEVSPLHF TGTGCCAGCACCCCCGCGGAAGTTTCACCCCTCCACTTT
TRBD2 19 TRBJ2-1 TRBV24-1 . CATSDPKRTSGKGQGEQFF TGTGCCACCAGTGACCCGAAAAGGACTAGCGGGAAAGGCCAAGGTGAGCAGTTCTTC
TRBD1 14 TRBJ2-1 TRBV5-1 . CASSRTGGNDEQFF TGCGCCAGCAGCCGGACAGGGGGGAACGATGAGCAGTTCTTC
. 14 TRBJ1-1 TRBV7-9 . CASSLAALATEAFF TGTGCCAGCAGCTTAGCGGCACTTGCAACTGAAGCTTTCTTT
. 14 TRBJ1-6 TRBV30 . CAWSPAGLNSPLHF TGTGCCTGGAGTCCCGCAGGGCTCAATTCACCCCTCCACTTT